This T cell receptor (beta chain) was recovered during a study of T cell responses to AZD1222 COVID-19 vaccine. This table comes from immunoSEQ multiplex PCR, and its TCRdb copy is limited to in-frame clones, with some not included. The sample consists of fewer than 120,000 clones, roughly 89% of them appearing once. This CDR3 comprises 15 residues. The V end was cut by 1 base, the J end by 5 bases, with 15 bases between. Germline V gene sequence: CDR1 SGHNT, CDR2 YYREEE (reference sequence). The receptor was isolated from an adult who received the AZD1222 COVID-19 vaccine. Sequenced here: peripheral blood, sampled 28 days after the second AZD1222 dose. The V gene is TRBV5-4, the J gene TRBJ2-5; no reliable D call. The CDR3 coding sequence is TGTGCCAGCAGCTTGAGACGGACCCTGGGGGAGACCCAGTACTTC. This codes for CASSLRRTLGETQYF.